Below are 16 T cell receptor beta chains sequenced from a single sample in a study of shared clonotypes between healthy human individuals. Assay used: immunoSEQ multiplex PCR; TCRdb lists only in-frame clones, some missing. The sample holds 400,000 to 500,000 clones; about 79% are singletons and the top ten take 10% to 15%. The sample comprised PBMCs. Receptors originate from a woman in her 40s in good health. Some clones in this sample may be carry-over from other donors' samples.

The rearrangement links TRBV29-1 to TRBJ2-1, with 14 bases identical to TRBD2. J gave up 6 bases and V 8 bases, and 3 bases lay outside the gene matches. The CDR3 contains 13 residues. The germline V gene encodes CDR1 SQVTM and CDR2 ANQGSEA. CDR3 amino acids: CSSGLAGVNEQFF. Written as DNA, the CDR3 is TGCAGCTCGGGACTAGCGGGAGTCAATGAGCAGTTCTTC.

For this clone: A read error is likely here: a far larger clone is one base away. The J gene is TRBJ2-3, the V gene TRBV9; D remains unclear. Germline-derived CDR1 and CDR2 are SGDLS and YYNGEE. This CDR3 comprises 12 residues. Trimming stripped 4 bases from V and 10 bases from J, with 13 bases between. The CDR3 loop is CASSLLLDAQYF. Written as DNA, the CDR3 is TGTGCCAGCAGCCTCCTACTGGATGCGCAGTATTTT.

This clone was counted a single time. The chain recombines TRBV29-1 with TRBJ2-5; no firm D call. V dropped 5 bases and J dropped 1 base, with 8 bases sitting between them. Germline CDR1 reads SQVTM; CDR2 reads ANQGSEA. The CDR3 covers 12 residues. CDR3 in DNA: TGCAGCGTTTTTGGGCGCCAAGAGACCCAGTACTTC. Translating it yields CSVFGRQETQYF.

This clone came up many times. V usage is TRBV21-1 and J usage is TRBJ2-3; the D call TRBD2 from the table was never checked on the DNA. TRBV21-1 is described as a pseudogene. The CDR3 consists of 15 residues. CDR3 sequence reads: CASIRTSGGTDTQYF. CDR3 nucleotides: TGTGCCAGCATCCGGACTAGCGGTGGTACAGATACGCAGTATTTT.

This sequence joins TRBV6-5 and TRBJ1-1; no reliable D call. V lost 8 bases and J 2 bases, leaving 6 bases between the germline ends. Per the germline V gene, CDR1 is MNHEY and CDR2 is SVGAGI. This CDR3 has 11 residues. This chain's CDR3 is CASSGNTEAFF. The DNA of the CDR3 is TGTGCCAGCTCGGGAAACACTGAAGCTTTCTTT.

The gene calls are TRBV5-1 and TRBJ1-1, with a weak D call TRBD1 (5 bases). The CDR3 sequence is 15 residues long. Germline V gene sequence: CDR1 SGHRS, CDR2 YFSETQ. V lost 0 bases and J 6 bases, leaving 15 bases between the germline ends. CDR3 in DNA: TGCGCCAGCAGCTTGGCCGACAGTGTCTTGTCTGAAGCTTTCTTT. It encodes CASSLADSVLSEAFF.

This clone appeared a few times. A much larger clonotype is one base distant, so this may be a read error. The rearrangement links TRBV27 to TRBJ1-1; TRBD1 is a possible D gene (6 bases). This CDR3 is built from 13 residues. V was cut by 6 bases and J by 1 base, with 9 bases left in between. CDR1 and CDR2 (germline): MNHEY, SMNVEV (reference sequence). As DNA, the CDR3 is TGTGCCAGCAGCGAGGGGGAGAACACTGAAGCTTTCTTT. It encodes CASSEGENTEAFF.

The chain links TRBV9 to TRBJ2-7, with 9 bases matching TRBD2. Germline V gene sequence: CDR1 SGDLS, CDR2 YYNGEE. After removal of 1 base from V and 6 bases from J, the junction contained 8 bases not matched to a gene. This CDR3 has 15 residues. CDR3 region: CASSVKASGNGEQYF. CDR3 nucleotides: TGTGCCAGCAGCGTAAAGGCTAGCGGGAATGGCGAGCAGTACTTC. Combining the CDR3 with reference TRBV9 and TRBJ2-7 gives the whole variable domain DSGVTQTPKHLITATGQRVTLRCSPRSGDLSVYWYQQSLDQGLQFLIQYYNGEERAKGNILERFSAQQFPDLHSELNLSSLELGDSALYFCASSVKASGNGEQYFGPGTRLTVT.

The chain joins TRBV6-6 to TRBJ2-3; 7 bases agree with TRBD1. V lost 5 bases, J lost 5 bases, and 10 bases stayed unmatched. Per germline, CDR1 MNHNY and CDR2 SVGAGI (reference sequence). This CDR3 has 15 residues. CDR3 nucleotides: TGTGCCAGCAGTCAGGAAGGACAGGTTCTAGATACGCAGTATTTT. It codes for CASSQEGQVLDTQYF.

The V call is TRBV5-1, the J call TRBJ2-5, with a tentative D call TRBD2 (5 bases). Trimming removed 0 bases at V and 2 bases at J, with 14 bases between. Per germline, CDR1 SGHRS and CDR2 YFSETQ. The CDR3 has 16 amino acids. CDR3: CASSLEQAVFQETQYF. The CDR3 DNA follows: TGCGCCAGCAGCTTGGAACAAGCGGTCTTTCAAGAGACCCAGTACTTC.

A remark on this clone: This probably arose from a read error, given a far larger clone one base away. The J gene is TRBJ2-2, the V gene TRBV4-2; tentative D call: TRBD1 (6 bases). The CDR3 is made up of 17 amino acids. Germline lookup yields CDR1 LGHNA and CDR2 YNFKEQ. CDR3 residues: CASSQARAGQNTGKLFF. The CDR3 DNA is TGTGCCAGCAGCCAGGCACGGGCAGGACAGAATACCGGGAAGCTGTTTTTT.

This chain uses TRBV11-2 with TRBJ2-5; a possible D gene is TRBD1 (5 bases). The CDR3 length is 15 residues. Germline V gene sequence: CDR1 SGHAT, CDR2 FQNNGV. V was trimmed by 4 bases and J by 2 bases, leaving 14 bases between them. Written as DNA, the CDR3 is TGTGCCAGCAGCTGGTTGGCAGGGCCACAAGAGACCCAGTACTTC. Amino acids: CASSWLAGPQETQYF. Based on the CDR3 plus reference TRBV11-2 and TRBJ2-5, the full variable domain is EAGVAQSPRYKIIEKRQSVAFWCNPISGHATLYWYQQILGQGPKLLIQFQNNGVVDDSQLPKDRFSAERLKGVDSTLKIQPAKLEDSAVYLCASSWLAGPQETQYFGPGTRLLVL.

The V and J genes are TRBV5-1 and TRBJ2-1; 8 bases are shared with TRBD2. Looked up from germline, CDR1 is SGHRS and CDR2 is YFSETQ. The CDR3 consists of 15 residues. V was clipped by 0 bases and J by 5 bases; unmatched bases: 4. CDR3 sequence: CASSLGREGHNEQFF. The DNA for the CDR3 is TGCGCCAGCAGCTTGGGTCGGGAGGGACACAATGAGCAGTTCTTC.

The chain links TRBV27 to TRBJ2-1, with D hard to call. Deletions cut 5 bases from V and 5 bases from J, with 13 bases between. The germline gives CDR1 MNHEY, CDR2 SMNVEV (reference sequence). The CDR3 has 14 residues. CDR3 sequence reads: CASSLQRSNNEQFF. In DNA, the CDR3 is TGTGCCAGCAGTCTCCAACGGTCGAACAATGAGCAGTTCTTC.

The CDR3 loop is CASSLDRTSGTDTQYF. CDR3 sequence (DNA): TGCGCCAGCAGCTTGGATCGGACTAGCGGGACAGATACGCAGTATTTT. This rearrangement joins TRBV5-1 to TRBJ2-3, with TRBD2 matching over 11 bases. This CDR3 comprises 16 residues. Germline-derived CDR1 and CDR2 are SGHRS and YFSETQ. V dropped 0 bases and J dropped 3; count of bases not matched to a gene: 3.

The DNA of the CDR3 is TGCGCCAGCAGCCCGGGGACAGGTGATACCTACGAGCAGTACTTC. This encodes CASSPGTGDTYEQYF. The chain couples TRBV5-1 to TRBJ2-7; 8 bases align to TRBD1. In germline, CDR1 is SGHRS, CDR2 YFSETQ. This CDR3 comprises 15 residues. Trimming removed 4 bases from V and 2 bases from J; junction bases left unmatched: 8.